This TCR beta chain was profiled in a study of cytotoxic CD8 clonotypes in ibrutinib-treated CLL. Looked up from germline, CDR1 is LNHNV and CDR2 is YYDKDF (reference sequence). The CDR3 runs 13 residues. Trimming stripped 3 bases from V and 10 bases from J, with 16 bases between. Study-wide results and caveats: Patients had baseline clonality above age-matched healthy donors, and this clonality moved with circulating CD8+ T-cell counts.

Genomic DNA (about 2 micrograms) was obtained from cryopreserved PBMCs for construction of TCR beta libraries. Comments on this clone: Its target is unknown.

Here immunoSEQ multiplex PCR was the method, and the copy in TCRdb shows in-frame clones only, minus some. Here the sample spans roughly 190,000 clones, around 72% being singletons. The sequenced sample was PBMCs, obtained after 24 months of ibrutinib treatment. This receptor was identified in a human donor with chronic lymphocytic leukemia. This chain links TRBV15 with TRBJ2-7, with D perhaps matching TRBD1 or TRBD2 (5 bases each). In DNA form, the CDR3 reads TGTGCCACCAGCAGGGGGGTGGGGGAAAGACAGTACTTC. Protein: CATSRGVGERQYF.